Each of the 2 T cell receptor beta chains below was sequenced from the same sample in a study of blood T cells in healthy people across ages. Then a second PCR, running about 6 to 12 cycles, was carried out with a sample-barcoded 5' primer and a J-beta primer mix. One entry per CDR3 protein results from TCRdb running MiXCR on the 5' RACE reads. The table lists hundreds of thousands of distinct CDR3 sequences, 22% of them singletons. Sample: blood. These receptor sequences come from a man between 65 and 79 years old in good health.

Details on this clonotype: The junction departs from germline at one end; a sequencing error may be responsible. The chain recombines TRBV5-1 with TRBJ2-5, with D hard to call. Germline assignment: CDR1 SGHRS and CDR2 YFSETQ. This CDR3 comprises 11 residues. Here the CDR3 DNA reads TGCGCCAGCAGCTTGACCAAATTCTGGTTCTTC. Translation gives CASSLTKFWFF.

This chain uses TRBV10-3 with TRBJ1-1, with unresolved D. The CDR3 length is 12 residues. Trimming removed 9 bases from V and 1 base from J, with 9 bases in between. Germline CDR1 and CDR2: ENHRY and SYGVKD. The CDR3 DNA sequence: TGTGCCATAGGTTCCCGGAACACTGAAGCTTTCTTT. Translation gives CAIGSRNTEAFF.